This entry lists 5 T cell receptor beta chains sequenced from one sample in a study of T cell responses to AZD1222 COVID-19 vaccine. Data came from immunoSEQ multiplex PCR; TCRdb stores just in-frame clones and leaves some out. Found here are roughly 97,000 clones, roughly 92% of them singletons; the top ten hold around 5%. The sequencing here drew on peripheral blood, taken on day 0 of AZD1222 vaccination. These receptors originate from an adult in good health.

The rearrangement joins TRBV5-1 to TRBJ1-1; no clear D gene. The CDR3 spans 14 residues. Per the germline V gene, CDR1 is SGHRS and CDR2 is YFSETQ. Trimming took off 0 bases at V and 3 bases at J, with 9 bases between the two ends. The CDR3 DNA reads TGCGCCAGCAGCTTGGGTCTCGGGCACACTGAAGCTTTCTTT. It translates to CASSLGLGHTEAFF.

The count of this clone is one. V usage is TRBV2 and J usage is TRBJ1-2, with 8 bases identical to TRBD1. Trimming at V came to 6 bases and at J to 2 bases, leaving 5 bases not matched to a gene. The CDR3 is 14 amino acids. Germline V gene sequence: CDR1 SNHLY, CDR2 FYNNEI. CDR3 sequence (DNA): TGTGCCAGCAGGCCGGACAGGGCGAACTATGGCTACACCTTC. Protein sequence: CASRPDRANYGYTF. Combining the CDR3 with reference TRBV2 and TRBJ1-2 gives the whole variable domain EPEVTQTPSHQVTQMGQEVILRCVPISNHLYFYWYRQILGQKVEFLVSFYNNEISEKSEIFDDQFSVERPDGSNFTLKIRSTKLEDSAMYFCASRPDRANYGYTFGSGTRLTVV.

Worth noting for this clone: This specimen includes other DNA sequences encoding the same CDR3. The chain joins TRBV19 to TRBJ1-2, with TRBD1 as a possible D gene (5 bases). V lost 1 base, J lost 7 bases, and 10 bases lay in between. This CDR3 has 13 amino acids. The germline gives CDR1 LNHDA, CDR2 SQIVND (reference sequence). The chain's CDR3 is CASSIGQGGGYTF. The CDR3 DNA sequence: TGTGCCAGTAGTATAGGGCAGGGTGGTGGCTACACCTTC.

The rearrangement joins TRBV11-2 to TRBJ2-1; the match to TRBD2 covers 8 bases. V lost 5 bases, J lost 9 bases, and 18 bases stayed unmatched. CDR3 length equals 17 residues. Germline V gene sequence: CDR1 SGHAT, CDR2 FQNNGV. For the CDR3, the DNA is TGTGCCAGCAGCACCGACCTACTAGCGGCTAATAGGGGTGAGCAGTTCTTC. Translation gives CASSTDLLAANRGEQFF.

The V and J genes are TRBV7-2 and TRBJ1-1; D is unresolved. The CDR3 consists of 14 residues. Germline V gene lookup returns CDR1 SGHTA and CDR2 FQGNSA. V dropped 1 base and J dropped 1 base, with 7 bases sitting between them. The CDR3 region is CASSLVPENTEAFF. CDR3 coding DNA: TGTGCCAGCAGCTTAGTTCCAGAGAACACTGAAGCTTTCTTT. Full variable domain (remainder filled in from reference TRBV7-2 and TRBJ1-1): GAGVSQSPSNKVTEKGKDVELRCDPISGHTALYWYRQSLGQGLEFLIYFQGNSAPDKSGLPSDRFSAERTGGSVSTLTIQRTQQEDSAVYLCASSLVPENTEAFFGQGTRLTVV.